The 10 T cell receptor beta chains presented below share a single source sample, sequenced in a study of cytomegalovirus exposure and HLA in healthy donors. Amplification used 60 Vbeta primers and 13 Jbeta primers. Clones were read by immunoSEQ multiplex PCR, and TCRdb kept only the in-frame ones, dropping some. The sample lists more than 95,000 clones; about 80% were seen once. Sequenced sample: PBMCs. These receptors were collected from a man in his sixties in good health and CMV-seropositive.

The V call is TRBV28, the J call TRBJ2-5; D call uncertain. This CDR3 has 13 residues. Germline CDR1 reads MDHEN; CDR2 reads SYDVKM. V lost 2 bases and J 4 bases, leaving 8 bases between the germline ends. The CDR3, as DNA: TGTGCCAGCAGTTTACCCTCCCCAGAGACCCAGTACTTC. This gives the protein CASSLPSPETQYF. Supplemented by reference TRBV28 and TRBJ2-5, the full variable domain reads DVKVTQSSRYLVKRTGEKVFLECVQDMDHENMFWYRQDPGLGLRLIYFSYDVKMKEKGDIPEGYSVSREKKERFSLILESASTNQTSMYLCASSLPSPETQYFGPGTRLLVL.

A note on this clone: One end of the junction varies from germline; a read error may be responsible. The V gene is TRBV7-9, the J gene TRBJ1-4, with no clear D. Per the germline V gene, CDR1 is SEHNR and CDR2 is FQNEAQ (reference sequence). The CDR3 covers 16 residues. The CDR3 coding sequence is TGTTCCAGCAGCTTTTTGGCCTCGGGTACAAATGAAAAACTGTTTTTT. Encoded protein: CSSSFLASGTNEKLFF.

This clone has only one observation. This rearrangement joins TRBV11-3 to TRBJ2-2; the match to TRBD1 covers 7 bases. Per germline, CDR1 SGHNT and CDR2 YENEEA. The ends lost 4 bases at V and 3 bases at J; junction bases unmatched: 5. The CDR3 has 15 residues. DNA of the CDR3: TGTGCCAGCAGCTCCAGGGGGACCCACACCGGGGAGCTGTTTTTT. Translation: CASSSRGTHTGELFF.

The V call is TRBV4-2, the J call TRBJ1-4; D is possibly TRBD1 (6 bases). CDR3 length: 14 residues. Germline CDR1 LGHNA, CDR2 YNFKEQ. The V gene lost 4 bases and the J gene lost 0 bases, with 6 bases spanning the gap. Here the CDR3 DNA reads TGTGCCAGCAGCCGGACAGCAACTAATGAAAAACTGTTTTTT. Protein: CASSRTATNEKLFF.

The rearrangement joins TRBV30 to TRBJ2-2; D not certain. From germline, CDR1 is GTSNPN and CDR2 SVGIG (reference sequence). Trimming pared 3 bases from V and 6 bases from J, leaving 8 bases between. The CDR3 length is 12 residues. This CDR3 reads CAWSGVSGELFF. CDR3 coding DNA: TGTGCCTGGAGCGGAGTCTCCGGGGAGCTGTTTTTT.

J is TRBJ1-1 and V is TRBV5-1; unclear D gene. Germline-derived CDR1 and CDR2 are SGHRS and YFSETQ. CDR3 length: 15 amino acids. V lost 4 bases, J lost 9 bases, and 22 bases lay in between. The CDR3 DNA reads as TGCGCCAGCAGCCCCCCCCCGTCCACGTCAGGTAAAGCTTTCTTT. Translated: CASSPPPSTSGKAFF.

The chain joins TRBV7-2 to TRBJ2-1, with 8 bases matching TRBD2. CDR1 is SGHTA, CDR2 FQGNSA, per germline. Unmatched junction bases numbered 3, after V lost 5 bases and J lost 0 bases. This CDR3 has 15 residues. The CDR3 loop reads CASSGSGNSYNEQFF. The CDR3 DNA is TGTGCCAGCAGCGGTAGCGGGAACTCCTACAATGAGCAGTTCTTC.

The chain carries TRBV6-6 and TRBJ2-2; 9 bases match TRBD2. Germline-derived CDR1 and CDR2 are MNHNY and SVGAGI (reference sequence). The CDR3 sequence is 15 residues long. The trim removed 2 bases at V and 4 bases at J, leaving 2 bases unmatched. CDR3: CASSYGGGATGELFF. As DNA, the CDR3 is TGTGCCAGCAGTTACGGCGGGGGGGCCACCGGGGAGCTGTTTTTT.

This clone occurred once. V gene TRBV6-1 combines with J gene TRBJ1-2; 7 bases fit TRBD1. Germline CDR1 and CDR2: MNHNS and SASEGT. The CDR3 totals 14 residues. J was trimmed by 4 bases and V by 3 bases; bases with no gene match: 5. CDR3 protein: CASSEATGSYGYTF. DNA of the CDR3: TGTGCCAGCAGTGAGGCGACAGGGAGCTATGGCTACACCTTC.

Remarks on this clone: The same CDR3 also results from other DNA sequences found in this sample. This chain links TRBV6-1 with TRBJ1-5; tentative D call: TRBD1 (5 bases). The V gene lost 1 base and the J gene lost 2 bases, with 6 bases spanning the gap. This CDR3 is 14 amino acids long. In germline, CDR1 is MNHNS, CDR2 SASEGT. The CDR3 DNA is TGTGCCAGCAGTGAAGGGGGCGGCAATCAGCCCCAGCATTTT. Translated: CASSEGGGNQPQHF.